The subject of this entry is one T cell receptor beta chain. Combining a sample-barcoded 5' primer with a J-beta primer mix, a second PCR ran for 7 to 11 cycles. With 12 random nucleotides, a template-switch adaptor tagged each individual cDNA molecule. TCRdb fed the 5' RACE reads into MiXCR, producing one record per CDR3 protein. The table has about 1.6 million distinct CDR3 sequences, about 31% seen once. This record comes from a study of blood T cells in healthy people across ages. This TCR came from a woman aged 25-40 years in good health. The sequencing input was blood.

CDR3 protein: CASSLTSGSLKTQYF. As DNA, the CDR3 is TGTGCCAGCAGCTTGACTAGCGGGAGTTTAAAGACCCAGTACTTC. This chain links TRBV5-6 with TRBJ2-5; 11 nucleotides line up with TRBD2. Losses at the gene ends were 1 base for V and 6 bases for J; bases not matched to a gene: 5. Germline loops: CDR1 SGHDT, CDR2 YYEEEE. There are 15 residues in the CDR3.